This T cell receptor beta chain originates from a study of cytomegalovirus exposure and HLA in healthy donors. General observations from the study: Most TCR sequences showed up rarely, but some public TCRs showed up in many donors.

This clone was seen just once. The antigen is unknown. With 2 bases removed from V and 7 bases from J, the gap between germline ends came to 7 bases. The CDR3 totals 12 residues. Germline assignment: CDR1 MNHNS and CDR2 SASEGT. The study ran its PCR with 60 Vbeta and 13 Jbeta primers. The assay was immunoSEQ multiplex PCR, and TCRdb's table has in-frame clones only and misses some. In the table there are about 120,000 clones, around 79% of which are singletons. This clonotype was obtained from a woman in her thirties in good health and CMV-seropositive. The sequenced sample was PBMCs. This rearrangement joins TRBV6-1 to TRBJ2-3; a possible D gene is TRBD1 (6 bases). CDR3 coding DNA: TGTGCCAGCAGTGAACAGGGGAATACGCAGTATTTT. Its protein product is CASSEQGNTQYF.